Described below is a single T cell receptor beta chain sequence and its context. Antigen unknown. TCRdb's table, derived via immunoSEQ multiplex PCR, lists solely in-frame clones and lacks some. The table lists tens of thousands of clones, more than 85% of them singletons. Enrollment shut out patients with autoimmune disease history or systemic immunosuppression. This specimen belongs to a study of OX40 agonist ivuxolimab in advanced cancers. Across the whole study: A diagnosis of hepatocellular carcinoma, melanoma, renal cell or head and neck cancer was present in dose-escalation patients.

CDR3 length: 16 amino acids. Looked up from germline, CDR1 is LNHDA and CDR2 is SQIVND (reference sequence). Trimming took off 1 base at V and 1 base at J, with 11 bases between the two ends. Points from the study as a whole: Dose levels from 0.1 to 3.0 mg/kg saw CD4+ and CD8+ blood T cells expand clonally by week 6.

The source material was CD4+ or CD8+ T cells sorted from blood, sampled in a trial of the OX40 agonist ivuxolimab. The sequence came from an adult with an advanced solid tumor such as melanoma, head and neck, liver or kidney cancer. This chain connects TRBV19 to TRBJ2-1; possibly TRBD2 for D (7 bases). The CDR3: CASSIAGGLSYNEQFF. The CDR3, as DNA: TGTGCCAGTAGTATAGCCGGGGGGCTGTCCTACAATGAGCAGTTCTTC. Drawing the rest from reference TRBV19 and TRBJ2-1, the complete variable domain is DGGITQSPKYLFRKEGQNVTLSCEQNLNHDAMYWYRQDPGQGLRLIYYSQIVNDFQKGDIAEGYSVSREKKESFPLTVTSAQKNPTAFYLCASSIAGGLSYNEQFFGPGTRLTVL.